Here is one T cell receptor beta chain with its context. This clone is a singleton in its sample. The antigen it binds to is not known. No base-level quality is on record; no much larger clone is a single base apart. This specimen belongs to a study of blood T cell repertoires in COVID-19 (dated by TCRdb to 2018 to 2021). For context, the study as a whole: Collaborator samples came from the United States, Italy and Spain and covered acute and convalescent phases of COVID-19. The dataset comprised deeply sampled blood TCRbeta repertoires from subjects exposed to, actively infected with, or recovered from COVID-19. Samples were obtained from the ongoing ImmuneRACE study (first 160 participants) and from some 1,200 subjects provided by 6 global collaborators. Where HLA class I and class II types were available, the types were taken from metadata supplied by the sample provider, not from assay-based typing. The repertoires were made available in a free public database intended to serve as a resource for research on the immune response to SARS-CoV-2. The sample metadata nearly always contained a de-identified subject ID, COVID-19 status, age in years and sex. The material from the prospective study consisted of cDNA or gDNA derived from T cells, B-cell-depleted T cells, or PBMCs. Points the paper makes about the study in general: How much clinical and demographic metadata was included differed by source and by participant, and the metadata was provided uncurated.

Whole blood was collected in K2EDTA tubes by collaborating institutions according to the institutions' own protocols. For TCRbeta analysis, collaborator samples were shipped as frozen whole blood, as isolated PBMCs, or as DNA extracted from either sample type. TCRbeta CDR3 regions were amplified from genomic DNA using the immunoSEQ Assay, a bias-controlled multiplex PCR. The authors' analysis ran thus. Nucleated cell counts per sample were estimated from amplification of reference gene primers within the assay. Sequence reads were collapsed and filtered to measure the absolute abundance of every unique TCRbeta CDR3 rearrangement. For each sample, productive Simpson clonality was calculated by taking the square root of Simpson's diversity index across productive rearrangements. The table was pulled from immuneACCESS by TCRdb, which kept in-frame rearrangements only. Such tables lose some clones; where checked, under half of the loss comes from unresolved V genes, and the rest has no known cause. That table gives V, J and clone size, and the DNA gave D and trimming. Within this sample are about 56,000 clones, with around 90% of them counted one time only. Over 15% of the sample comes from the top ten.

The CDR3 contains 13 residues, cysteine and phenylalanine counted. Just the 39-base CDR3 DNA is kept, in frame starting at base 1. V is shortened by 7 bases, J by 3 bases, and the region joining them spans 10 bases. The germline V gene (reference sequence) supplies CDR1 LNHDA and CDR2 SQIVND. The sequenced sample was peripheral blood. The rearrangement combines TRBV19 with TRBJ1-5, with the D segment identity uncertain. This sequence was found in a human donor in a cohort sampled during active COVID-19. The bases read TGTGCCAGTACCCCCCAGTACAATCAGCCCCAGCATTTT. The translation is CASTPQYNQPQHF.